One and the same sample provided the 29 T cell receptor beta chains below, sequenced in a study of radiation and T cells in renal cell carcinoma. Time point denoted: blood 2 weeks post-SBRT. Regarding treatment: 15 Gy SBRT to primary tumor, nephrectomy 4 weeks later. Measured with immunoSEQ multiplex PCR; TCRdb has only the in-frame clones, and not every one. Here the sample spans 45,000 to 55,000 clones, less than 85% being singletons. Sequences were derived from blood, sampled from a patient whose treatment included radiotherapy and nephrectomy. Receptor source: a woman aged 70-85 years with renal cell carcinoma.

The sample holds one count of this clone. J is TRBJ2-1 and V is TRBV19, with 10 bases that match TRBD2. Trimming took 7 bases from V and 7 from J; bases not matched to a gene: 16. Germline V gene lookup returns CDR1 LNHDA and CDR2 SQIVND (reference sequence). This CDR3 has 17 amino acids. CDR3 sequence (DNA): TGTGCCAGTACCCCCCAGAGGGGACTAGCGTTAGGGAATGAGCAGTTCTTC. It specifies CASTPQRGLALGNEQFF.

The CDR3 DNA sequence: TGTGCCAGCAGGCCGACAGGGCCCGGGCCCCAGCATTTT. It specifies CASRPTGPGPQHF. The chain links TRBV6-1 to TRBJ1-5, with 7 bases aligning to TRBD1. Trimming at V came to 6 bases and at J to 9 bases, leaving 8 bases not matched to a gene. CDR1 MNHNS and CDR2 SASEGT come from the germline V gene. The CDR3 extends over 13 amino acids.

CDR3 protein: CASRDPSGANVLTF. The CDR3 nucleotides are TGTGCCAGCCGGGATCCATCTGGGGCCAACGTCCTGACTTTC. The chain couples TRBV6-1 to TRBJ2-6, with D possibly TRBD2 on 5 matching bases. V lost 8 bases and J 1 base, leaving 9 bases between the germline ends. Germline-derived CDR1 and CDR2 are MNHNS and SASEGT. The CDR3 totals 14 residues.

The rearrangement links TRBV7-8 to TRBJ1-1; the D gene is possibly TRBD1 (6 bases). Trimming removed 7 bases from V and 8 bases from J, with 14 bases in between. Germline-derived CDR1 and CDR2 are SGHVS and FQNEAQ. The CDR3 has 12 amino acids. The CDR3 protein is CASTISGTEAFF. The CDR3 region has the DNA TGTGCCAGCACCATTTCTGGGACAGAAGCTTTCTTT.

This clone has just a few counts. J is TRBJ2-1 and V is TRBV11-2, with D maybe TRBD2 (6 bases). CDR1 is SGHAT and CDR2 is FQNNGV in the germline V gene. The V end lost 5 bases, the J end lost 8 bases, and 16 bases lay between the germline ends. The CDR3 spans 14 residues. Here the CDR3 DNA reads TGTGCCAGCAGCCAGACTAGGACGAGGGATGAGCAGTTCTTC. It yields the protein CASSQTRTRDEQFF. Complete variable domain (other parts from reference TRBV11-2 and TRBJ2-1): EAGVAQSPRYKIIEKRQSVAFWCNPISGHATLYWYQQILGQGPKLLIQFQNNGVVDDSQLPKDRFSAERLKGVDSTLKIQPAKLEDSAVYLCASSQTRTRDEQFFGPGTRLTVL.

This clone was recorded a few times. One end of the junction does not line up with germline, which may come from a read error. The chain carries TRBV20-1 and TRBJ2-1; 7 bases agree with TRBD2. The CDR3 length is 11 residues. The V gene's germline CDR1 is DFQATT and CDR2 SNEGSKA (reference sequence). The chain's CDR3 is CSARGGPLLVF. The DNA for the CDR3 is TGCAGTGCTAGGGGAGGGCCCCTCTTAGTCTTC.

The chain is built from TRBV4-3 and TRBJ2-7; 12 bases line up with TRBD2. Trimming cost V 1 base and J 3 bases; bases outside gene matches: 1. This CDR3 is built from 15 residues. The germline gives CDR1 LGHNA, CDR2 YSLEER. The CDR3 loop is CASSQVLAGGYEQYF. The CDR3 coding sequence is TGCGCCAGCAGCCAAGTACTAGCGGGGGGCTACGAGCAGTACTTC.

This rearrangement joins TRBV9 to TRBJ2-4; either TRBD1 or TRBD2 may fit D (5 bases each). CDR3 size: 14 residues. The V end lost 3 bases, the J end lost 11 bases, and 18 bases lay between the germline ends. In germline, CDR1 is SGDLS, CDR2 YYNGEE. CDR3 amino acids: CASSADGGDGVQYF. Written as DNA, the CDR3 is TGTGCCAGCAGCGCGGATGGGGGAGATGGGGTTCAGTACTTC.

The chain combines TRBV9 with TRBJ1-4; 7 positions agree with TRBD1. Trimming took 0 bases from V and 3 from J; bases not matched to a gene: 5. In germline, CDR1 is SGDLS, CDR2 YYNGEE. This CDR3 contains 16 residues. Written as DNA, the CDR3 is TGTGCCAGCAGCGTAGCTGGGGGGACAGCTAATGAAAAACTGTTTTTT. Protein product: CASSVAGGTANEKLFF. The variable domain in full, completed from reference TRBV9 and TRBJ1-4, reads DSGVTQTPKHLITATGQRVTLRCSPRSGDLSVYWYQQSLDQGLQFLIQYYNGEERAKGNILERFSAQQFPDLHSELNLSSLELGDSALYFCASSVAGGTANEKLFFGSGTQLSVL.

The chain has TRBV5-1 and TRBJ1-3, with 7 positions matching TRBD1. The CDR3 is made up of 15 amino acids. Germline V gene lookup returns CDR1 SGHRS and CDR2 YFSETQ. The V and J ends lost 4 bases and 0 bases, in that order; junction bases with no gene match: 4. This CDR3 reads CASSRDRASGNTIYF. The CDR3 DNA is TGCGCCAGCAGCCGCGACAGGGCCTCTGGAAACACCATATATTTT.

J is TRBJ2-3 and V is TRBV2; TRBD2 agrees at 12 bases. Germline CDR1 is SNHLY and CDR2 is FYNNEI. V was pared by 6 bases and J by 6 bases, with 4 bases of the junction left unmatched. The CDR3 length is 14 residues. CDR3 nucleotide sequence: TGTGCCAGCAGACTAGCGGGAGGACTGGATACGCAGTATTTT. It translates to CASRLAGGLDTQYF.

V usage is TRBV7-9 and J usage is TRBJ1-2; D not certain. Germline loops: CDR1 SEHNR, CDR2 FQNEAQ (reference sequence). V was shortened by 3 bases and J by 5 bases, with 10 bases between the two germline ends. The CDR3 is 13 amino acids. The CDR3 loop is CASSFGMRYGYTF. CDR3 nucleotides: TGTGCCAGCAGCTTTGGGATGCGGTATGGCTACACCTTC.

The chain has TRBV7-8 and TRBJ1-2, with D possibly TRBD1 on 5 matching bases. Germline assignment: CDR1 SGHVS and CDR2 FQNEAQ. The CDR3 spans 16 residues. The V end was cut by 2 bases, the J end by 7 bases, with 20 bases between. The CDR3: CASSLSRDGYYGGYTF. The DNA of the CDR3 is TGTGCCAGCAGCTTAAGCAGGGATGGATATTATGGTGGCTACACCTTC.

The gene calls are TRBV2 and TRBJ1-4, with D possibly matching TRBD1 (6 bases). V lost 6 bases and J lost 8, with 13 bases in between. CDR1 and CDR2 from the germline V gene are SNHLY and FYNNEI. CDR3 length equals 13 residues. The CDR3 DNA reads TGTGCCAGCAGGGGACAAGATCTCGAAAAACTGTTTTTT. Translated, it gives CASRGQDLEKLFF.

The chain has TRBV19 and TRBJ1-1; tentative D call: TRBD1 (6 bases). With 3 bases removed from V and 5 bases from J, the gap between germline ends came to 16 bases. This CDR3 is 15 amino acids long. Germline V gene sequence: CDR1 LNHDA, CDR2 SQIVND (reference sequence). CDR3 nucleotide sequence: TGTGCCAGTAGTATTCCGGGGGGGCGGAGAACTGAAGCTTTCTTT. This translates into CASSIPGGRRTEAFF.

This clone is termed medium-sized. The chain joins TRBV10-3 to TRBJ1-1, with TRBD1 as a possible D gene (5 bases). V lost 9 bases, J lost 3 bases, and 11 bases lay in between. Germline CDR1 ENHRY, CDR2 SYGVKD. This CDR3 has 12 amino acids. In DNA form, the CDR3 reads TGTGCCATTTCGCAGGGATACACTGAAGCTTTCTTT. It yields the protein CAISQGYTEAFF.

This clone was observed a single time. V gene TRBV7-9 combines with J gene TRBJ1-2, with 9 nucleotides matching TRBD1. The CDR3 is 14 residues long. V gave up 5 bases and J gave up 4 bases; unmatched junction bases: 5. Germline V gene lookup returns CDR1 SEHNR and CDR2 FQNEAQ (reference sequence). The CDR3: CASSNRGRAYGYTF. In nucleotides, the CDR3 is TGTGCCAGCAGCAACAGGGGGCGCGCCTATGGCTACACCTTC. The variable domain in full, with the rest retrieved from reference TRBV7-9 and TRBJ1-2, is DTGVSQNPRHKITKRGQNVTFRCDPISEHNRLYWYRQTLGQGPEFLTYFQNEAQLEKSRLLSDRFSAERPKGSFSTLEIQRTEQGDSAMYLCASSNRGRAYGYTFGSGTRLTVV.

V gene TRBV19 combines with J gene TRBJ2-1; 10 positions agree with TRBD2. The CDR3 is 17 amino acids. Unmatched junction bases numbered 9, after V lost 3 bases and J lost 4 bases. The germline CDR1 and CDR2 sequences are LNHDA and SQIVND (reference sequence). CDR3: CASSIGHLAGVYNEQFF. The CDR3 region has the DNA TGTGCCAGTAGTATTGGCCACCTAGCGGGGGTTTACAATGAGCAGTTCTTC.

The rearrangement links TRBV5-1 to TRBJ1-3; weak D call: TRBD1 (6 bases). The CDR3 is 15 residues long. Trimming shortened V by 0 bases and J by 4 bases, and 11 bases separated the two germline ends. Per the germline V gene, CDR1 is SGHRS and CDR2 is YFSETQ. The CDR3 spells CASSLETGLGNTIYF. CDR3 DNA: TGCGCCAGCAGCTTGGAAACAGGGCTCGGAAACACCATATATTTT.

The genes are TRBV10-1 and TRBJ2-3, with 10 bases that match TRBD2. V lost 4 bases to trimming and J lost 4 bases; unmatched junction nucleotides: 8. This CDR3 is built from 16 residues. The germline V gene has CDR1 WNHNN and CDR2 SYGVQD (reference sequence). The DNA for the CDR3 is TGCGCCAGCAGTGGTTACGCTAGCGGGAGACCAGATACGCAGTATTTT. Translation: CASSGYASGRPDTQYF.

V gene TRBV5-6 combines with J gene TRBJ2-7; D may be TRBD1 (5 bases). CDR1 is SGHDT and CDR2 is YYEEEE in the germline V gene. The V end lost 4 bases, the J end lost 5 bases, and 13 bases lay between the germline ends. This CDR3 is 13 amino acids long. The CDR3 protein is CASSMPAGHEQYF. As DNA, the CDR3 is TGTGCCAGCAGCATGCCGGCAGGGCACGAGCAGTACTTC.

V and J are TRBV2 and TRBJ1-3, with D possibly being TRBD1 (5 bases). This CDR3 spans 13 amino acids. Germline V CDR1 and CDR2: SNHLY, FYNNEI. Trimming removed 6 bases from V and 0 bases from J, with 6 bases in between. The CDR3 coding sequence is TGTGCCAGCAGCGGGGGCTCTGGAAACACCATATATTTT. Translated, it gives CASSGGSGNTIYF.

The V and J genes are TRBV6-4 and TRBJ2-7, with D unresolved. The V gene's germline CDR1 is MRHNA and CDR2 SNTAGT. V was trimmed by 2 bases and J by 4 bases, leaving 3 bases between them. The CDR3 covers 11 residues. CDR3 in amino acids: CASSDGYEQYF. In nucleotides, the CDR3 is TGTGCCAGCAGTGACGGATACGAGCAGTACTTC.

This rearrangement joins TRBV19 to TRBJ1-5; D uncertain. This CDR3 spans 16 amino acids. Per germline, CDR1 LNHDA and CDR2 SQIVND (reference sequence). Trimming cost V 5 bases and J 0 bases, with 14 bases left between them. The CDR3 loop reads CASSSRRVSSNQPQHF. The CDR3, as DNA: TGTGCCAGTAGTTCGCGTCGGGTCAGTAGCAATCAGCCCCAGCATTTT. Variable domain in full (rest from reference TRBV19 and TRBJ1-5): DGGITQSPKYLFRKEGQNVTLSCEQNLNHDAMYWYRQDPGQGLRLIYYSQIVNDFQKGDIAEGYSVSREKKESFPLTVTSAQKNPTAFYLCASSSRRVSSNQPQHFGDGTRLSIL.

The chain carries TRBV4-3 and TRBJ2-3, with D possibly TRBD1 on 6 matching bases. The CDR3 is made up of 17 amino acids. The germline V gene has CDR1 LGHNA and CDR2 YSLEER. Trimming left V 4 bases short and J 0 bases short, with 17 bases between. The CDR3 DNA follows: TGCGCCAGCAGCCCAGGGGTGGGCGGCTATAGCACAGATACGCAGTATTTT. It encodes CASSPGVGGYSTDTQYF.

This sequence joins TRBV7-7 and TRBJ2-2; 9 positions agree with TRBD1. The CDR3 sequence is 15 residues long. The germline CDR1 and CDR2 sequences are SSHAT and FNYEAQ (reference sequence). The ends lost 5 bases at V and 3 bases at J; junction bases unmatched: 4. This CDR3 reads CASSTGQGDTGELFF. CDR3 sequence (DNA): TGTGCCAGCAGCACGGGACAGGGTGACACCGGGGAGCTGTTTTTT.

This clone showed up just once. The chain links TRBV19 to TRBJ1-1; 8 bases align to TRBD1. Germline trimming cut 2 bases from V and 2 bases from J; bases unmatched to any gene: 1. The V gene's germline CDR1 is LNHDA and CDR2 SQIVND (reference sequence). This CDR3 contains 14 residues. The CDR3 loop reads CASSIQGANTEAFF. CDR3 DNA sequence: TGTGCCAGTAGTATACAGGGGGCAAACACTGAAGCTTTCTTT.

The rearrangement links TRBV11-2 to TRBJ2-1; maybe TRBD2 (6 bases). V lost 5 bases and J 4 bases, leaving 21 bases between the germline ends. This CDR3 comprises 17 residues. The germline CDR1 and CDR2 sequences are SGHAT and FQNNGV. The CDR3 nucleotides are TGTGCCAGCAGCGTAGCCCCCGGGACTCTTTCTTACAATGAGCAGTTCTTC. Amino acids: CASSVAPGTLSYNEQFF.

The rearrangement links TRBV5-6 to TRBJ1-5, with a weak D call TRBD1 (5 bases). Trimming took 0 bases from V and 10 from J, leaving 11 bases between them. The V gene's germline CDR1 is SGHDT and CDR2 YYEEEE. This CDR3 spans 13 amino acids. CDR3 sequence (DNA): TGTGCCAGCAGCTTGGGAGGGGCAGGACCCCAGCATTTT. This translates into CASSLGGAGPQHF. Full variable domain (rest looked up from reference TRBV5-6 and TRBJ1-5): DAGVTQSPTHLIKTRGQQVTLRCSPKSGHDTVSWYQQALGQGPQFIFQYYEEEERQRGNFPDRFSGHQFPNYSSELNVNALLLGDSALYLCASSLGGAGPQHFGDGTRLSIL.